This TCR beta chain was found in a study of OX40 agonist ivuxolimab in advanced cancers. This clone was seen a handful of times. The germline CDR1 and CDR2 sequences are MNHEY and SMNVEV (reference sequence). V lost 4 bases and J 4 bases, leaving 14 bases between the germline ends. This CDR3 region has 15 residues. Repertoires were generated with immunoSEQ multiplex PCR, while TCRdb's copy carries only in-frame clones and drops some. The table includes approximately 76,000 clones, more than 75% detected once. Specimen: CD4+ or CD8+ T cells sorted from blood, collected in a trial of the OX40 agonist ivuxolimab. This TCR derives from an adult with an advanced solid tumor such as melanoma, head and neck, liver or kidney cancer. J is TRBJ2-1 and V is TRBV27; D gene unclear. The CDR3 sequence is CASSSGGVGYNEQFF. DNA of the CDR3: TGTGCCAGCAGTTCCGGTGGAGTGGGGTACAATGAGCAGTTCTTC.